This T cell receptor (beta chain) appears in the sequencing data of a study of neurological immune-mediated disorders. Study observations and caveats: While HTLV-1-associated myelopathy showed the greatest TCR clonal expansion, multiple sclerosis showed the least, falling below healthy controls.

This clonotype was seen repeatedly, ten times or more. Its target is not known. The time point denotes: technical triplicate 3. V was pared by 4 bases and J by 5 bases, with 12 bases between. The germline V gene encodes CDR1 SGHRS and CDR2 YFSETQ. The CDR3 has 13 residues. TCRdb reprocessed the 5' RACE reads with MiXCR, giving one entry per CDR3 protein. This table holds approximately 40,000 distinct CDR3 sequences, roughly 21% found once. The sequenced material came from PBMCs. The rearrangement joins TRBV5-1 to TRBJ1-1; D call uncertain. The TCR sequence derives from a man aged 55 to 70 with HTLV-1-associated myelopathy (HAM/TSP). CDR3 in amino acids: CASSAGVGTEAFF. CDR3 in DNA: TGCGCCAGCAGCGCCGGGGTTGGGACTGAAGCTTTCTTT. The variable domain in full, completed from reference TRBV5-1 and TRBJ1-1, reads KAGVTQTPRYLIKTRGQQVTLSCSPISGHRSVSWYQQTPGQGLQFLFEYFSETQRNKGNFPGRFSGRQFSNSRSEMNVSTLELGDSALYLCASSAGVGTEAFFGQGTRLTVV.